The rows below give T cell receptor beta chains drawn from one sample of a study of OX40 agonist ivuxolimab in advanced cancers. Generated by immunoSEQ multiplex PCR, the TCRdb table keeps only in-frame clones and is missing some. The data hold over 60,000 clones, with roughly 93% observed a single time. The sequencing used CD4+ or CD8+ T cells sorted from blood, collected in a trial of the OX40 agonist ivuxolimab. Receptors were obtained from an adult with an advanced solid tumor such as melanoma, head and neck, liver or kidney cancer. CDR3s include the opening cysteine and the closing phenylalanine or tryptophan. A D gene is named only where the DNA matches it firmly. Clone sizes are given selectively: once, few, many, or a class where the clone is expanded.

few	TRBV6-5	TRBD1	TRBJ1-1	CASSYGTANTEAFF	TGTGCCAGCAGTTACGGGACAGCGAACACTGAAGCTTTCTTT
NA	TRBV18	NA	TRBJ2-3	CASSPPGTQYF	TGTGCCAGCTCACCCCCCGGGACGCAGTATTTT
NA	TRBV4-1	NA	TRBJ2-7	CASSQQRLNEQYF	TGCGCCAGCAGCCAACAACGACTCAACGAGCAGTACTTC
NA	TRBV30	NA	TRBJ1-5	CAQANRGRHNQPQHF	TGTGCCCAAGCTAACCGGGGGCGACACAATCAGCCCCAGCATTTT
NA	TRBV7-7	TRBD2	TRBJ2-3	CASSTGLAESTDTQYF	TGTGCTAGCAGCACCGGACTAGCGGAAAGCACAGATACGCAGTATTTT
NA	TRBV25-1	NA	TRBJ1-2	CASSGPETASYGYTF	TGTGCCAGCAGTGGCCCCGAGACGGCTAGCTATGGCTACACCTTC
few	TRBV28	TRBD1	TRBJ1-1	CASSSQGATEAFF	TGTGCCAGCTCCTCACAGGGGGCCACTGAAGCTTTCTTT
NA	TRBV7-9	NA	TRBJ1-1	CASTLRGEAFF	TGTGCCAGCACCCTGAGAGGTGAAGCTTTCTTT
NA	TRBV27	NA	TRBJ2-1	CASSTDGGSYNEQFF	TGTGCCAGCAGCACAGATGGGGGGTCCTACAATGAGCAGTTCTTC
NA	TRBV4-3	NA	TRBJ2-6	CASSQDTLLPSGANVLTF	TGCGCCAGCAGCCAAGATACCCTCTTACCCTCTGGGGCCAACGTCCTGACTTTC
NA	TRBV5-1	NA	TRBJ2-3	CASSKGLFSTDTQYF	TGCGCCAGCAGCAAGGGACTCTTCTCCACAGATACGCAGTATTTT
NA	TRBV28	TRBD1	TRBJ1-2	CASSMDRVYGYTF	TGTGCCAGCAGCATGGACAGGGTCTATGGCTACACCTTC
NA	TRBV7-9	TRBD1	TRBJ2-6	CASSSRTGRMGANVLTF	TGTGCCAGCAGCTCGAGGACAGGGAGGATGGGGGCCAACGTCCTGACTTTC
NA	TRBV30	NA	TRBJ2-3	CAWSTNMDTQYF	TGTGCCTGGAGTACTAATATGGATACGCAGTATTTT
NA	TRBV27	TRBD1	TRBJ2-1	CASSWTGEYNEQFF	TGTGCCAGCAGTTGGACAGGGGAATACAATGAGCAGTTCTTC
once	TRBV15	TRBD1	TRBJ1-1	CATSPRTLFTGDTEAFF	TGTGCCACCAGCCCCAGAACACTGTTCACAGGGGACACTGAAGCTTTCTTT